The 12 T cell receptor beta chains below were found in one sample sequenced in a study of CD8 T cells in Susac syndrome. An amount of RNA that ranged from about 0.45 to 1 ug was reverse transcribed with random hexamers. Via MiXCR, TCRdb re-called the immunoSEQ multiplex PCR reads, giving one row per CDR3 protein. The sample lists under 150,000 distinct CDR3 sequences; roughly 95% were seen once. Sample: CD4+ T cells from PBMCs. The receptors stem from a human donor with Susac syndrome.

This chain connects TRBV19 to TRBJ1-2; no definite D call. CDR1 and CDR2 from the germline V gene are LNHDA and SQIVND (reference sequence). Trimming pared 3 bases from V and 7 bases from J, leaving 6 bases between. The CDR3 contains 11 residues. The CDR3 sequence is CASSILVGYTF. The CDR3 DNA is TGTGCCAGTAGTATCCTTGTTGGCTACACCTTC.

The rearrangement joins TRBV28 to TRBJ2-4, with 9 bases identical to TRBD2. V trimming: 6 bases; J trimming: 1 base; junction bases outside the gene matches: 10. CDR3 length: 17 residues. Germline V gene sequence: CDR1 MDHEN, CDR2 SYDVKM. CDR3 sequence: CASSRDPSGNAKNIQYF. The CDR3 nucleotides are TGTGCCAGCAGCCGGGACCCTAGCGGGAACGCCAAAAACATTCAGTACTTC.

The CDR3 DNA reads TGTGCCAGCAGTTCCCGGGCCCGACAGGGGACCCAGTACTTC. This codes for CASSSRARQGTQYF. The chain employs TRBV6-6 and TRBJ2-5; TRBD1 agrees at 7 bases. Germline CDR1 MNHNY, CDR2 SVGAGI (reference sequence). The CDR3 consists of 14 residues. The V segment lost 4 bases and the J segment 7 bases; nucleotides outside the gene matches: 9.

This clonotype occurred a few times. The rearrangement links TRBV4-2 to TRBJ1-1; D is perhaps TRBD1 (5 bases). CDR1 LGHNA and CDR2 YNFKEQ come from the germline V gene. Between the trimmed V and J ends, which lost 1 base and 2 bases, there was a span of 11 bases. The CDR3 covers 15 residues. CDR3 region: CASSQVRQINTEAFF. CDR3 coding DNA: TGTGCCAGCAGCCAAGTAAGACAGATAAACACTGAAGCTTTCTTT.

The chain has TRBV6-6 and TRBJ2-5; unclear D gene. The CDR3 consists of 15 residues. Germline V lookup: CDR1 MNHNY, CDR2 SVGAGI (reference sequence). Trimming shortened V by 6 bases and J by 2 bases, and 16 bases separated the two germline ends. DNA of the CDR3: TGTGCCAGCAGCCACCTGGGAACGGCACAAGAGACCCAGTACTTC. Amino acid sequence: CASSHLGTAQETQYF.

DNA for the CDR3: TGCGCCAGCAGCCAACCCCTACGCGGGGGACGGGGTGAGCAGTTCTTC. As protein: CASSQPLRGGRGEQFF. This sequence joins TRBV4-1 and TRBJ2-1; 7 bases fit TRBD2. This CDR3 is built from 16 residues. The germline V gene encodes CDR1 MGHRA and CDR2 YSYEKL. V lost 2 bases and J lost 9; bases outside the gene matches: 13.

J is TRBJ1-5 and V is TRBV3-1; maybe TRBD1 (5 bases). Trimming stripped 1 base from V and 2 bases from J, with 12 bases between. CDR3 length equals 16 residues. Per the germline V gene, CDR1 is LGHDT and CDR2 is YNNKEL (reference sequence). The CDR3 loop reads CASSQAGTKRNQPQHF. CDR3 DNA sequence: TGTGCCAGCAGCCAAGCGGGGACTAAGCGCAATCAGCCCCAGCATTTT. The whole variable domain, remainder taken from reference TRBV3-1 and TRBJ1-5, is DTAVSQTPKYLVTQMGNDKSIKCEQNLGHDTMYWYKQDSKKFLKIMFSYNNKELIINETVPNRFSPKSPDKAHLNLHINSLELGDSAVYFCASSQAGTKRNQPQHFGDGTRLSIL.

V usage is TRBV20-1 and J usage is TRBJ2-7; D possibly corresponds to TRBD2 (5 bases). The CDR3 totals 12 residues. Germline V lookup: CDR1 DFQATT, CDR2 SNEGSKA (reference sequence). Trimming took 7 bases from V and 0 from J, leaving 10 bases between them. CDR3 loop: CSGGLSSYEQYF. The CDR3 DNA follows: TGCAGTGGCGGGCTTAGCTCCTACGAGCAGTACTTC.

The rearrangement links TRBV4-1 to TRBJ1-1; D gene unclear. Germline V gene data show CDR1 as MGHRA and CDR2 as YSYEKL. The CDR3 runs to 17 residues. V gave up 1 base and J gave up 0 bases, with 15 bases separating them. This chain's CDR3 is CASSQGASHYMNTEAFF. CDR3 sequence (DNA): TGCGCCAGCAGCCAAGGGGCCAGCCATTACATGAACACTGAAGCTTTCTTT.

This chain uses TRBV5-1 with TRBJ1-5; the match to TRBD1 covers 10 bases. The J segment lost 7 bases and the V segment lost 3 bases, leaving 7 bases of the junction unmatched. This CDR3 has 15 amino acids. Per germline, CDR1 SGHRS and CDR2 YFSETQ. CDR3 sequence: CASSYGQGEGQPQHF. The DNA of the CDR3 is TGCGCCAGCAGCTACGGACAGGGGGAAGGACAGCCCCAGCATTTT.

The chain carries TRBV21-1 and TRBJ2-3. TRBV21-1 is described as a pseudogene. CDR3 length equals 11 residues. CDR3 amino acids: CASLATDTQYF. As DNA, the CDR3 is TGTGCCAGCCTGGCTACGGATACGCAGTATTTT.

The rearrangement joins TRBV12-3 or TRBV12-4 to TRBJ2-1; 10 bases line up with TRBD2. Germline trimming cut 3 bases from V and 6 bases from J; bases unmatched to any gene: 5. The CDR3 is 15 residues long. CDR3 sequence (DNA): TGTGCCAGCAGTTTTAGCGGGAGGTCATTCAATGAGCAGTTCTTC. This encodes CASSFSGRSFNEQFF.